These T cell receptor beta chains were read from a single sample in a study of T cell responses to AZD1222 COVID-19 vaccine. Generated by immunoSEQ multiplex PCR, the TCRdb table keeps only in-frame clones and is missing some. The table includes 24,000 or so clones, around 86% detected once. This specimen was peripheral blood, taken 28 days after the second AZD1222 dose. The receptor set was obtained from an adult who received the AZD1222 COVID-19 vaccine. The conserved cysteine and the conserved F or W are not part of the CDR3 here.

v_gene	j_gene	CDR3aa
TRBV19	TRBJ2-3	ASSMSSAVTDTQY
TRBV4-1	TRBJ1-1	ASSQAAVNTEAF
TRBV7-2	TRBJ1-1	ASSLTGGQTEAF
TRBV9	TRBJ2-3	ASSVTRQTDTQY
TRBV9	TRBJ1-2	ASSVSPGASWGYT
TRBV5-1	TRBJ2-5	ASSNLEAETQY
TRBV5-1	TRBJ2-7	ASSPNPGQGAYEQY
TRBV6-5	TRBJ1-2	ASTATGSSHYGYT
TRBV2	TRBJ1-4	ASSATGRNEKLF
TRBV4-1	TRBJ1-2	ASSQLSGDVWGYT
TRBV30	TRBJ1-1	AWSAGWVNTEAF
TRBV10-3	TRBJ1-2	AMGQDNYGYT
TRBV10-1	TRBJ2-1	ASSLEVAGPYNEQF
TRBV28	TRBJ2-1	ASSPRDSSYNEQF
TRBV5-4	TRBJ1-6	ASSRRGGNSPLH
TRBV6-5	TRBJ1-1	ASSYRRRNTEAF
TRBV15	TRBJ2-1	ATSRDYYDRVAYNEQF
TRBV2	TRBJ2-7	ASRQEPYEQY
TRBV18	TRBJ2-7	ASSRSGTSSYEQY
TRBV29-1	TRBJ2-2	SVPKTSGYTGELF
TRBV10-3	TRBJ2-5	AISAGAQVETQY
TRBV7-2	TRBJ1-5	ASSPDPNNQPQH
TRBV28	TRBJ2-2	ASRKGTWRSGELF
TRBV30	TRBJ2-3	AWSVGTSTDTQY
TRBV6-4	TRBJ2-2	ASSDSADANTGELF
TRBV6-1	TRBJ1-1	ASSEAGLSWAF
TRBV7-3	TRBJ2-2	ASRRTGVNTGELF
TRBV19	TRBJ2-6	ASRDQGGISGANVLT
TRBV10-3	TRBJ1-2	AISLRDRELGGYT
TRBV6-2/TRBV6-3	TRBJ2-5	ASSYSGGQETQY
TRBV27	TRBJ2-7	ASSLDWDSSYEQY
TRBV6-6	TRBJ2-4	ASRFTSGADIQY
TRBV28	TRBJ1-4	ASTDWTGTGEKLF
TRBV27	TRBJ2-7	ASSFVGGGEQY
TRBV3-1/TRBV3-2	TRBJ2-7	ASTPESSLY
TRBV6-6	TRBJ2-3	ASRSPGGRGTDTQY
TRBV5-1	TRBJ2-4	ASSTGTSGPGIQY
TRBV27	TRBJ2-3	ASSLGLVVDTQY
TRBV28	TRBJ1-2	ASSPTGTQIYGYT
TRBV10-3	TRBJ1-1	AISEDGPRTF
TRBV28	TRBJ1-5	ASSFLGDARLGWPQH
TRBV7-9	TRBJ2-2	ASSLFRGTHTGELF
TRBV11-1	TRBJ2-1	ASSLGAYNEQF
TRBV18	TRBJ2-2	ASSPYDGGGSTGELF
TRBV5-1	TRBJ2-3	ASSSGQGLTDTQY
TRBV5-1	TRBJ1-2	ASSPTPLSDYGYT
TRBV5-8	TRBJ1-5	ASSLGWDRGIQPQH
TRBV11-3	TRBJ2-5	ASSSTSREETQY
TRBV24-1	TRBJ1-4	ATSDPGTGYEKLF
TRBV9	TRBJ2-1	ASRPSGSTGNEQF
TRBV4-3	TRBJ2-7	ASSPVRTAEYYEQY
TRBV27	TRBJ1-5	ASSLVGGNQPQH
TRBV4-2	TRBJ1-4	ASSQDGSATNEKLF